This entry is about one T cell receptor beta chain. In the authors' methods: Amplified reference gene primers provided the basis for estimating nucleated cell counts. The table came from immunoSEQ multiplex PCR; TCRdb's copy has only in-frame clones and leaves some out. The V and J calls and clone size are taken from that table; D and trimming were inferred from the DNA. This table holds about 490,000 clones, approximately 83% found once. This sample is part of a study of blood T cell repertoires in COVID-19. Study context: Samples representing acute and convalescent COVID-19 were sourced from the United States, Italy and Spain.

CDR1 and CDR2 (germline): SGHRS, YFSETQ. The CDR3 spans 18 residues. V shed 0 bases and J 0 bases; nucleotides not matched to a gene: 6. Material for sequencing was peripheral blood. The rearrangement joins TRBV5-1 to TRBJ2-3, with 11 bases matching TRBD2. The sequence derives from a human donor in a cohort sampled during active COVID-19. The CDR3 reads CASSLALAGGGSTDTQYF. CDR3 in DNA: TGCGCCAGCAGCTTGGCGCTAGCGGGAGGTGGAAGCACAGATACGCAGTATTTT.